The following is a T cell receptor beta chain sequence with its context. The V end was cut by 1 base, the J end by 4 bases, with 19 bases between. The germline V gene has CDR1 LNHDA and CDR2 SQIVND (reference sequence). The CDR3 sequence is 17 residues long. In the authors' methods: Amplification of reference gene primers provided the estimated nucleated cell counts. Sequencing used immunoSEQ multiplex PCR; TCRdb keeps in-frame clones, though not all of them. V, J and clone size reflect that table, while D and trimming were determined from the DNA. The repertoire holds 35,000 to 50,000 clones, with about 85% as singletons. The sample comes from a study of blood T cell repertoires in COVID-19. Study as a whole: Spain, Italy and the United States supplied samples that represented acute and convalescent COVID-19. Sample material is recorded as cDNA or gDNA derived from T cells, B-cell-depleted T cells, or PBMCs.

The receptor's source is a human donor in a cohort sampled during active COVID-19. V is TRBV19 and J is TRBJ1-1, with a possible D match to TRBD1 (6 bases). Sequenced: peripheral blood. Here the CDR3 reads CASSIALGGRRGTEAFF. In nucleotides, the CDR3 is TGTGCCAGTAGTATAGCCTTGGGGGGGCGGCGGGGCACTGAAGCTTTCTTT.